Below are 11 T cell receptor beta chains sequenced from a single sample in a study of Ad26.COV2.S vaccination and SARS-CoV-2 variants. The treatment is: approximately 18 received Ad26.COV2.S at low or high dose, single or two shots; about 5 received placebo; per-sample allocation not given. Specimen acquisition occurred on day 63 following the initial vaccine or placebo injection. Generated by immunoSEQ multiplex PCR, the TCRdb table keeps only in-frame clones and is missing some. The sample gives around 450,000 clones, roughly nine tenths of which show up once; about 2.4% is in the top ten. The material sequenced was peripheral blood, taken in a trial of Ad26.COV2.S vaccine versus placebo. The receptors come from a person aged 18 to 59 who received the Ad26.COV2.S COVID-19 vaccine or a placebo.

As to this clone: Other DNA sequences within the sample encode an identical CDR3. The chain employs TRBV4-2 and TRBJ2-3; D gene ambiguous. The CDR3 has 13 amino acids. Deletions cut 0 bases from V and 6 bases from J, with 7 bases between. Germline V gene data show CDR1 as LGHNA and CDR2 as YNFKEQ. The CDR3 sequence: CASSQDRGDTQYF. CDR3 DNA: TGTGCCAGCAGCCAAGATCGTGGCGATACGCAGTATTTT.

The chain employs TRBV10-3 and TRBJ2-3, with TRBD2 identical over 11 bases. The CDR3 loop spans 14 amino acids. V was pared by 5 bases and J by 12 bases, with 10 bases of the junction left unmatched. The germline V gene has CDR1 ENHRY and CDR2 SYGVKD. As DNA, the CDR3 is TGTGCCATCAGTTACGGGGTAGCGGGGGGGCCTCAGTATTTT. This translates into CAISYGVAGGPQYF.

The chain couples TRBV7-2 to TRBJ1-1; D unresolved. Per the germline V gene, CDR1 is SGHTA and CDR2 is FQGNSA. CDR3 size: 14 residues. V lost 1 base, J lost 2 bases, and 8 bases lay in between. For the CDR3, the DNA is TGTACCAGCAGCTTAGATTTCGGTAACACTGAAGCTTTCTTT. Residues: CTSSLDFGNTEAFF.

The table lists this clone with a count of one. The rearrangement uses TRBV18 and TRBJ2-7, with 7 bases lining up with TRBD1. Unmatched junction bases numbered 2, after V lost 3 bases and J lost 3 bases. The CDR3 is 13 amino acids. Looked up from germline, CDR1 is KGHSH and CDR2 is LQKENI. The CDR3 is CASSPRDSYEQYV. Here the CDR3 DNA reads TGTGCCAGCTCACCCCGGGACAGCTACGAGCAGTACGTC.

In this sample, this clone turned up once. V is TRBV5-4 and J is TRBJ2-5; 14 bases are shared with TRBD2. V was clipped by 3 bases and J by 0 bases; unmatched bases: 10. Germline V gene lookup returns CDR1 SGHNT and CDR2 YYREEE (reference sequence). CDR3 length: 19 amino acids. CDR3 sequence (DNA): TGTGCCAGCAGCTCCTTTGGGAGACTAGCGGGAGGGTACCAAGAGACCCAGTACTTC. It translates to CASSSFGRLAGGYQETQYF.

The V call is TRBV28, the J call TRBJ1-2, with 7 bases that match TRBD1. The CDR3 spans 12 residues. From germline, CDR1 is MDHEN and CDR2 SYDVKM. V gave up 10 bases and J gave up 8 bases; unmatched junction bases: 10. The CDR3 nucleotides read TGTGCCACAAGAAAGGGACAGCGGGGCTACACCTTC. This translates into CATRKGQRGYTF.

J is TRBJ1-4 and V is TRBV5-1; 7 bases are shared with TRBD1. Germline V CDR1 and CDR2: SGHRS, YFSETQ. J was trimmed by 6 bases and V by 3 bases; bases with no gene match: 8. The CDR3 sequence is 15 residues long. CDR3 amino acids: CASSSSGGSYEKLFF. CDR3 DNA: TGCGCCAGCAGCTCTTCAGGGGGAAGTTATGAAAAACTGTTTTTT.

This chain joins TRBV11-1 and TRBJ1-1, with a weak D call TRBD1 (5 bases). Germline assignment: CDR1 SGHAT and CDR2 FQDESV (reference sequence). This CDR3 region has 16 residues. V lost 4 bases and J 8 bases, leaving 23 bases between the germline ends. The CDR3 bases are TGTGCCAGCAGCTCACGGGTGGGGCGCACAGTCCCGGAAGCTTTCTTT. Translating gives CASSSRVGRTVPEAFF.

The rearrangement links TRBV4-3 to TRBJ1-1; D unclear. The CDR3 is made up of 14 amino acids. V was cut by 5 bases and J by 0 bases, with 10 bases left in between. The germline V gene has CDR1 LGHNA and CDR2 YSLEER. CDR3 sequence (DNA): TGCGCCAGCAGCGCCCGGGTCTTGAACACTGAAGCTTTCTTT. This encodes CASSARVLNTEAFF.

The chain carries TRBV7-9 and TRBJ2-6; 7 positions agree with TRBD1. Germline CDR1 reads SEHNR; CDR2 reads FQNEAQ (reference sequence). The CDR3 totals 15 residues. V lost 5 bases, J lost 4 bases, and 5 bases stayed unmatched. CDR3 DNA sequence: TGTGCCAGCAGCCAAACAGGGGTGGGGGCCAACGTCCTGACTTTC. It yields the protein CASSQTGVGANVLTF.

This chain connects TRBV3-1 (or the pseudogene TRBV3-2) to TRBJ2-2; D is ambiguous. There are 14 residues in the CDR3. Trimming pared 2 bases from V and 4 bases from J, leaving 8 bases between. Germline assignment: CDR1 LGHDT and CDR2 YNNKEL (reference sequence). CDR3 nucleotide sequence: TGTGCCAGCAGCCAAAGGTCAGGCACCGGGGAGCTGTTTTTT. Residues: CASSQRSGTGELFF.